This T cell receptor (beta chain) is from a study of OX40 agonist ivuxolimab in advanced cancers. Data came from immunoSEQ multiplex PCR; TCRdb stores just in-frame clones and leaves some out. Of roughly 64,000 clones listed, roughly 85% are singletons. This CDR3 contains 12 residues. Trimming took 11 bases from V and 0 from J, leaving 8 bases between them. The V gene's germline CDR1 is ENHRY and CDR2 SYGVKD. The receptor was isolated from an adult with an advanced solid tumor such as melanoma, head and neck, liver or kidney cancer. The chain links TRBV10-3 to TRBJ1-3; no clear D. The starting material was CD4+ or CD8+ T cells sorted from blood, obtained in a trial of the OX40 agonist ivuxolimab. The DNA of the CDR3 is TGTGCCGTAGAGTACTCTGGAAACACCATATATTTT. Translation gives CAVEYSGNTIYF.